Sequencing of this T cell receptor beta chain was carried out in a study of graft-versus-host responses after intestinal transplantation. Some clones are missing from TCRdb's copy, which holds only in-frame ones; the method was immunoSEQ multiplex PCR. The sample includes some 85,000 clones, 85% to 95% of them seen just once. The CDR3 contains 16 residues. The germline gives CDR1 SGHVS, CDR2 FQNEAQ. The germline V and J ends were trimmed by 1 base and 5 bases, with 17 bases remaining between them. Remarks on this clone: No antigen is known for it.

Whole-study results and caveats: High graft-versus-host to host-versus-graft T cell clonal ratios marked allografts of patients with graft-donor macrochimerism. GvH clones appeared in recipient marrow, some first in ileum or blood.

This TCR came from a human donor who was the organ donor for an intestinal transplant. The sequences come from unstimulated CD8+ T cells sorted from spleen or lymph node cells, collected before transplant. The chain uses TRBV7-8 and TRBJ1-2, with D tentatively TRBD1 (5 bases). Here the CDR3 reads CASSLGERGLDYGYTF. For the CDR3, the DNA is TGTGCCAGCAGCTTAGGGGAACGGGGGTTGGATTATGGCTACACCTTC.